The 17 T cell receptor beta chains below were found in one sample sequenced in a study of blood T cell repertoires in COVID-19. Only in-frame clones appear in the TCRdb table, and some are missing; sequencing was by immunoSEQ multiplex PCR. The profile shows a few hundred thousand clones, around 90% of them singletons. Sample: PBMCs or T cells enriched from blood (not recorded which). The source of these receptors is a woman younger than 45 who had recovered from COVID-19.

The V gene is TRBV2, the J gene TRBJ1-6; the D is unclear. V lost 7 bases and J lost 0, with 10 bases in between. CDR1 is SNHLY, CDR2 FYNNEI, per germline. The length of the CDR3 is 15 residues. Here the CDR3 reads CASTERSSYNSPLHF. DNA of the CDR3: TGTGCCAGCACGGAGCGGAGCTCCTATAATTCACCCCTCCACTTT.

This clone was seen a single time. The chain employs TRBV7-2 and TRBJ2-1; 12 bases map to TRBD2. With V trimmed by 4 bases and J by 7 bases, 5 bases remained unmatched. Germline values: CDR1 SGHTA, CDR2 FQGNSA. There are 15 residues in the CDR3. DNA of the CDR3: TGTGCCAGCAGCTCGACTAGCGGGAGTGGTAATGAGCAGTTCTTC. It codes for CASSSTSGSGNEQFF.

The CDR3, as DNA: TGCAGCGTAGGCGGGACTCCCAAGGGCACAGATACGCAGTATTTT. Its translation is CSVGGTPKGTDTQYF. This chain links TRBV29-1 with TRBJ2-3; a possible D gene is TRBD2 (6 bases). The CDR3 has 15 amino acids. The germline V and J ends were trimmed by 6 bases and 1 base, with 17 bases remaining between them. Per germline, CDR1 SQVTM and CDR2 ANQGSEA.

This clone was found once. The chain is built from TRBV29-1 and TRBJ2-7; the match to TRBD1 covers 7 bases. V lost 3 bases to trimming and J lost 1 base; unmatched junction nucleotides: 9. This CDR3 region has 15 residues. Germline values: CDR1 SQVTM, CDR2 ANQGSEA. DNA for the CDR3: TGCAGCGTTGACCCGGATGGGGACAGTTCCTACGAGCAGTACTTC. Encoded protein: CSVDPDGDSSYEQYF.

The CDR3 loop reads CASSLTGGSWDYLFF. CDR3 in DNA: TGTGCCAGCAGCTTAACTGGAGGGAGTTGGGACTACCTGTTCTTC. The chain uses TRBV7-3 and TRBJ2-1, with 7 bases matching TRBD2. The length of the CDR3 is 15 residues. CDR1 SGHTA and CDR2 FQGTGA come from the germline V gene. Trimming removed 0 bases from V and 15 bases from J; junction bases left unmatched: 14.

The genes are TRBV7-3 and TRBJ2-1; TRBD2 aligns across 7 bases. The germline V gene has CDR1 SGHTA and CDR2 FQGTGA. The CDR3 length is 17 residues. Trimming at V came to 0 bases and at J to 0 bases, leaving 5 bases not matched to a gene. The CDR3 is CASSLTALADSYNEQFF. The CDR3 nucleotides are TGTGCCAGCAGCTTAACTGCGCTAGCGGACTCCTACAATGAGCAGTTCTTC.

The chain employs TRBV10-2 and TRBJ2-7; D is possibly TRBD2 (5 bases). Germline CDR1 is WSHSY and CDR2 is SAAADI. V lost 3 bases and J lost 6, with 6 bases in between. The length of the CDR3 is 11 residues. In nucleotides, the CDR3 is TGCGCCAGCAGTGATACTAGCGAGCAGTACTTC. Its protein product is CASSDTSEQYF.

The rearrangement uses TRBV5-1 and TRBJ2-2, with a possible D match to TRBD1 (5 bases). The CDR3 runs to 15 residues. V lost 2 bases, J lost 1 base, and 9 bases lay in between. Looked up from germline, CDR1 is SGHRS and CDR2 is YFSETQ. CDR3 nucleotide sequence: TGCGCCAGCAGCTTAGACAGTTGGAACACCGGGGAGCTGTTTTTT. Amino acid sequence: CASSLDSWNTGELFF.

The chain recombines TRBV24-1 with TRBJ1-5; possibly TRBD1 for D (6 bases). Trimming shortened V by 3 bases and J by 2 bases, and 10 bases separated the two germline ends. Germline V gene lookup returns CDR1 KGHDR and CDR2 SFDVKD. This CDR3 is built from 15 residues. The CDR3 here is CATSDPTGRNQPQHF. The CDR3 nucleotides are TGTGCCACCAGTGATCCCACAGGGCGCAATCAGCCCCAGCATTTT.

This clone was recorded once. The rearrangement joins TRBV18 to TRBJ1-2; D may be TRBD1 (6 bases). The CDR3 runs 14 residues. The V gene's germline CDR1 is KGHSH and CDR2 LQKENI. V shed 0 bases and J shed 5 bases, with 10 bases lying between them. CDR3 nucleotide sequence: TGTGCCAGCTCACCACCTGGACAGATTTATGGCTACACCTTC. Translated, it gives CASSPPGQIYGYTF.

A word on this clone: The identical CDR3 is also encoded by other nucleotide sequences in the sample. The V and J genes are TRBV28 and TRBJ2-7; D may be TRBD1 (6 bases). The V end lost 5 bases, the J end lost 1 base, and 9 bases lay between the germline ends. Germline assignment: CDR1 MDHEN and CDR2 SYDVKM. The CDR3 contains 13 residues. CDR3 sequence: CASSPGQSYEQYF. In nucleotides, the CDR3 is TGTGCCAGCAGTCCCGGACAGTCCTACGAGCAGTACTTC.

This clone was recorded once. The gene calls are TRBV9 and TRBJ2-1; possibly TRBD2 for D (7 bases). The CDR3 contains 16 residues. V was shortened by 3 bases and J by 4 bases, with 17 bases between the two germline ends. The germline CDR1 and CDR2 sequences are SGDLS and YYNGEE. CDR3 bases: TGTGCCAGCAGCGAGGGGGGGACTAACCTATACAATGAGCAGTTCTTC. Encoded protein: CASSEGGTNLYNEQFF.

The chain recombines TRBV5-4 with TRBJ2-7, with TRBD1 identical over 8 bases. With V trimmed by 4 bases and J by 5 bases, 11 bases remained unmatched. Germline CDR1 SGHNT, CDR2 YYREEE (reference sequence). The CDR3 contains 15 residues. CDR3 in DNA: TGTGCCAGCAGCCCCCCTTGGGGACAGGTCGACGAGCAGTACTTC. It encodes CASSPPWGQVDEQYF. Supplemented by reference TRBV5-4 and TRBJ2-7, the full variable domain reads ETGVTQSPTHLIKTRGQQVTLRCSSQSGHNTVSWYQQALGQGPQFIFQYYREEENGRGNFPPRFSGLQFPNYSSELNVNALELDDSALYLCASSPPWGQVDEQYFGPGTRLTVT.

The chain links TRBV7-2 to TRBJ1-1; D is possibly TRBD1 (5 bases). Germline values: CDR1 SGHTA, CDR2 FQGNSA. V lost 1 base and J 1 base, leaving 7 bases between the germline ends. There are 14 residues in the CDR3. The CDR3 coding sequence is TGTGCCAGCAGCTTAGGACAGCCGAACACTGAAGCTTTCTTT. Translating gives CASSLGQPNTEAFF.

J is TRBJ1-1 and V is TRBV5-4; a possible D gene is TRBD1 (6 bases). The germline CDR1 and CDR2 sequences are SGHNT and YYREEE (reference sequence). This CDR3 is built from 17 residues. Trimming removed 2 bases from V and 0 bases from J, with 17 bases in between. In nucleotides, the CDR3 is TGTGCCAGCAGCTTCCTTCCCCGACAGGAGATGAACACTGAAGCTTTCTTT. This encodes CASSFLPRQEMNTEAFF. The entire variable domain, with the rest obtained from reference TRBV5-4 and TRBJ1-1, is as follows: ETGVTQSPTHLIKTRGQQVTLRCSSQSGHNTVSWYQQALGQGPQFIFQYYREEENGRGNFPPRFSGLQFPNYSSELNVNALELDDSALYLCASSFLPRQEMNTEAFFGQGTRLTVV.

The chain joins TRBV5-1 to TRBJ1-2, with 9 bases matching TRBD1. This CDR3 is built from 16 residues. Germline CDR1 SGHRS, CDR2 YFSETQ. V was pared by 0 bases and J by 7 bases, with 10 bases of the junction left unmatched. The CDR3 DNA reads as TGCGCCAGCAGCTTGGGTGGACAGGGGACCCTGGCTGGCTACACCTTC. It specifies CASSLGGQGTLAGYTF. Using reference TRBV5-1 and TRBJ1-2 for the parts outside the CDR3, the full variable domain is KAGVTQTPRYLIKTRGQQVTLSCSPISGHRSVSWYQQTPGQGLQFLFEYFSETQRNKGNFPGRFSGRQFSNSRSEMNVSTLELGDSALYLCASSLGGQGTLAGYTFGSGTRLTVV.

The chain links TRBV6-2 or TRBV6-3 to TRBJ2-7; 11 bases map to TRBD2. CDR1 and CDR2 (germline): MNHEY, SVGEGT. J lost 4 bases, V lost 5 bases, and 13 bases had no gene match. The CDR3 is 17 amino acids. CDR3 nucleotide sequence: TGTGCCAGCAGTAAGATAACTAGCGGGAGCGCGATTTACGAGCAGTACTTC. This sequence encodes CASSKITSGSAIYEQYF.